The TCR beta chain described here comes from a study of CD8+CD57+ T cells in acquired aplastic anemia. Patients who underwent sequencing had shown CD8+CD57+ cell expansion by flow cytometry. Unmatched junction bases numbered 5, after V lost 5 bases and J lost 0 bases. CDR3 length equals 15 residues. Germline lookup yields CDR1 SGHAT and CDR2 FQNNGV. Genomic DNA provided the template from which TCR beta VDJ and CDR3 profiles were obtained. Using its own MiXCR run on the reads, TCRdb lists one record per CDR3 protein. The sample shows around 200,000 distinct CDR3 sequences, roughly half of them seen only once. This clonotype was seen repeatedly, ten times or more.

The clonotype comes from a human donor with aplastic anemia. The sequenced material came from sorted CD4+, CD8+, or CD8+CD57+ T cells (not recorded which) from PBMCs. The rearrangement uses TRBV11-2 and TRBJ2-5, with 8 bases aligning to TRBD2. CDR3 residues: CASSALAAYQETQYF. The CDR3 nucleotides read TGTGCCAGCAGCGCACTAGCGGCGTACCAAGAGACCCAGTACTTC.